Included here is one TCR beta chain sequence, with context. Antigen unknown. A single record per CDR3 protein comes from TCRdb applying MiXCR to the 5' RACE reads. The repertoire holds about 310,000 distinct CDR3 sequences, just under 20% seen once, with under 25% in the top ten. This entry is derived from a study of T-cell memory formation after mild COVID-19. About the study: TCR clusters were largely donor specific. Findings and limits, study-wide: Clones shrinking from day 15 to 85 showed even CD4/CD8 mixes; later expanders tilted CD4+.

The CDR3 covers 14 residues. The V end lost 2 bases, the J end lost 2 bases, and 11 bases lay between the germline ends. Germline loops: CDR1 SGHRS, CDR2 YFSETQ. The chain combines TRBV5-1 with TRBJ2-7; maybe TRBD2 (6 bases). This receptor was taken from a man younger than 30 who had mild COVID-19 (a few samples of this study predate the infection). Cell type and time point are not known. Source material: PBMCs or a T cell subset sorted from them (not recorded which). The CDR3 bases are TGCGCCAGCAGCTTTAGACGGGGGACCTACGAGCAGTACTTC. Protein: CASSFRRGTYEQYF. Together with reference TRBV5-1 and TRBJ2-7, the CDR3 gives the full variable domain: KAGVTQTPRYLIKTRGQQVTLSCSPISGHRSVSWYQQTPGQGLQFLFEYFSETQRNKGNFPGRFSGRQFSNSRSEMNVSTLELGDSALYLCASSFRRGTYEQYFGPGTRLTVT.